Given below is one T cell receptor beta chain in context. The table lists this clonotype with many counts. Its specific antigen is unknown. There are no base qualities to consult, and no much larger clone falls within one base. This sample was included in a study of spatial heterogeneity in lung cancer (dated by TCRdb to the late 2010s). Context from the whole study: More beta-chain than alpha-chain transcripts were consistently detected, likely reflecting higher beta-chain transcript abundance. In non-small cell lung cancer, the study quantitatively compared TCR alpha and beta repertoires across several tumor regions, matched nontumor lung, and blood. Both alpha and beta chains were TCR-sequenced in samples taken at surgery, namely 220 tumor regions, 62 to 65 matched nontumor lung samples and 55 to 60 PBMC samples. The study linked features of the TCR repertoire to counts of nonsynonymous mutations, which were determined by whole-exome sequencing of tumor tissue. In tumor regions, TCR transcript counts showed a strong correlation with a T cell transcriptional module score derived from matched bulk RNA-seq. In the raw uncorrected reads, each unique combination of TCR and UMI appeared more than ten times on average. Beyond this particular receptor, the publication reports: TCR-seq was estimated to cover only approximately 6.3% of tumor T cells for alpha chains and 13% for beta chains. Counts of ubiquitous and regional expanded TCRs were found to correlate with counts of ubiquitous and regional nonsynonymous mutations, respectively. A correlation was observed between the number of expanded intratumoral alpha and beta TCRs and the tumor nonsynonymous mutation count. Additional single-cell paired TCR alpha and beta sequencing was considered necessary to confirm, at a functional level, the hypothesis that regional TCRs recognize regional mutations.

The CDR3 starts with the cysteine, ends with the phenylalanine, and has 11 residues. CDR3 DNA only is kept here, 33 bases in frame from base 1. V is reduced by 2 bases and J by 3 bases, leaving a spacing of 5 bases between them. Looking up the germline V gene (reference sequence) yields CDR1 DFQATT and CDR2 SNEGSKA. Explained via the paper, the time point label denotes: sample taken at primary tumor resection. The donors were some 72 patients from the lung TRACERx cohort who had early-stage, untreated non-small cell lung cancer. Without any cell sorting, TCR sequencing was performed on whole RNA extracted either from tumor and nontumor lung tissue or from cryopreserved PBMC samples. A patient was chosen for TCR sequencing only when enough RNA was available from at least two tumor regions. A lung pathologist reviewed the tumor and adjacent nontumor lung specimens before the specimens were selected.

The library was prepared using 5' RACE. Sequencing used a NextSeq 500. To allow correction of PCR and sequencing errors, the TCR library protocol tagged every TCR cDNA molecule with a unique molecular identifier. The original methods were these. TCR identification, UMI-based error correction and CDR3 extraction were all carried out with Decombinator tools. TCRs above a frequency of 2 per 1,000, corresponding to the top 1% of the tumor frequency distribution, were defined as expanded. Expanded tumor TCRs were classed as regional if statistically deemed absent (corrected P<0.05) from at least one tumor region, otherwise ubiquitous. Each repertoire was subsampled 100 times to 5,000 TCRs, after which Renyi diversity was computed with the R vegan package. CDR3 similarity networks were constructed using string-kernel similarity of amino acid triplets, with links drawn between CDR3s whose pairwise similarity was above 0.82. The raw public data were reprocessed by TCRdb itself: fastp quality trimming at Q25, MiXCR clonotype calling, in-frame beta chains only. When rows share a CDR3 protein, they turn into one entry using the most common DNA and genes. The V and J calls were not made by the authors but by TCRdb's processing. The sample data list some 96,000 distinct CDR3 sequences, and approximately 4.4% of these were observed just once. The biggest ten clones account for 21% of the sample.

Specimen: lung tumor tissue, collected at surgery. The chain is assembled from TRBV20-1 and TRBJ2-7; the D gene is not confidently resolved. The source of this sequence is a male donor with early-stage non-small cell lung cancer. The CDR3 protein sequence reads: CSARLDYEQYF. The DNA sequence is TGCAGTGCTAGACTAGACTACGAGCAGTACTTC.